What follows are 29 T cell receptor beta chains derived from one specimen sequenced in a study of blood T cell repertoires in COVID-19. Assay: immunoSEQ multiplex PCR; the TCRdb copy retains only in-frame clones and omits some. The data contain 99,000 or so clones, 88% of them singletons. The sample comprised peripheral blood. These receptor sequences come from a man over 45 with COVID-19, enrolled during active disease.

V is TRBV6-5 and J is TRBJ1-5; D uncertain. The CDR3 sequence is 12 residues long. The germline V gene has CDR1 MNHEY and CDR2 SVGAGI. Between the trimmed V and J ends, which lost 6 bases and 1 base, there was a span of 4 bases. The CDR3 region is CASRASNQPQHF. The CDR3, as DNA: TGTGCCAGCAGGGCCAGCAATCAGCCCCAGCATTTT.

The chain carries TRBV6-5 and TRBJ2-3, with unresolved D. The CDR3 totals 11 residues. V lost 6 bases, J lost 9 bases, and 10 bases lay in between. CDR1 is MNHEY and CDR2 is SVGAGI in the germline V gene. The CDR3 DNA reads as TGTGCCAGCAGCGTGACATTCACGCAGTATTTT. Its translation: CASSVTFTQYF.

The genes are TRBV29-1 and TRBJ2-1; TRBD2 might be the D (5 bases). Germline V gene lookup returns CDR1 SQVTM and CDR2 ANQGSEA. There are 14 residues in the CDR3. Deletions cut 5 bases from V and 0 bases from J, with 11 bases between. The CDR3: CSVSRESSYNEQFF. The CDR3 DNA sequence: TGCAGCGTTTCGAGGGAGTCCTCCTACAATGAGCAGTTCTTC.

The chain carries TRBV6-5 and TRBJ1-2, with a possible D match to TRBD1 (5 bases). The germline CDR1 and CDR2 sequences are MNHEY and SVGAGI. V lost 4 bases, J lost 4 bases, and 13 bases lay in between. The CDR3 is 14 residues long. The CDR3 here is CASSSDTPAYGYTF. The CDR3 DNA follows: TGTGCCAGCAGTTCGGACACTCCGGCCTATGGCTACACCTTC.

This chain uses TRBV9 with TRBJ1-1, with D hard to call. This CDR3 has 14 residues. V was pared by 4 bases and J by 10 bases, with 20 bases between. CDR1 is SGDLS and CDR2 is YYNGEE in the germline V gene. CDR3 sequence: CASSQYDGIRRAFF. As DNA, the CDR3 is TGTGCCAGCAGCCAATACGACGGGATCAGGAGAGCTTTCTTT.

The chain joins TRBV6-2 or TRBV6-3 to TRBJ1-1; the D gene is possibly TRBD1 (5 bases). The CDR3 length is 13 residues. Trimming cost V 5 bases and J 2 bases, with 9 bases left between them. CDR1 and CDR2 (germline): MNHEY, SVGEGT. The CDR3 loop reads CASSRGGNTEAFF. The DNA for the CDR3 is TGTGCCAGCAGTCGGGGGGGAAACACTGAAGCTTTCTTT.

The CDR3 is CASSHLTGAGSTEAFF. The DNA for the CDR3 is TGTGCCAGCAGCCACCTGACAGGGGCTGGGAGCACTGAAGCTTTCTTT. The V and J genes are TRBV14 and TRBJ1-1; 8 bases fit TRBD1. This CDR3 region has 16 residues. Germline loops: CDR1 SGHDN, CDR2 FVKESK. V lost 3 bases to trimming and J lost 4 bases; unmatched junction nucleotides: 10.

The chain employs TRBV2 and TRBJ2-6; D is perhaps TRBD1 (6 bases). With 4 bases removed from V and 0 bases from J, the gap between germline ends came to 7 bases. CDR3 size: 15 residues. CDR1 SNHLY and CDR2 FYNNEI come from the germline V gene. The CDR3 loop reads CASSVGHSGANVLTF. The CDR3 DNA reads TGTGCCAGCAGTGTGGGACACTCTGGGGCCAACGTCCTGACTTTC. Using reference TRBV2 and TRBJ2-6 for the parts outside the CDR3, the full variable domain is EPEVTQTPSHQVTQMGQEVILRCVPISNHLYFYWYRQILGQKVEFLVSFYNNEISEKSEIFDDQFSVERPDGSNFTLKIRSTKLEDSAMYFCASSVGHSGANVLTFGAGSRLTVL.

The chain recombines TRBV3-1 (or the pseudogene TRBV3-2) with TRBJ1-1; D gene uncertain. V was cut by 4 bases and J by 1 base, with 7 bases left in between. The CDR3 runs to 13 residues. Germline CDR1 is LGHDT and CDR2 is YNNKEL (reference sequence). The CDR3 DNA reads as TGTGCCAGCAGCCCACAAACGAACACTGAAGCTTTCTTT. It is translated as CASSPQTNTEAFF.

This clone has a handful of counts. The genes are TRBV7-8 and TRBJ1-5; a possible D gene is TRBD1 (5 bases). Trimming cost V 2 bases and J 2 bases, with 10 bases left between them. Germline CDR1 SGHVS, CDR2 FQNEAQ. CDR3 size: 15 residues. The chain's CDR3 is CASSLPPGGNQPQHF. As DNA, the CDR3 is TGTGCCAGCAGCTTACCGCCGGGGGGCAATCAGCCCCAGCATTTT.

The chain employs TRBV7-8 and TRBJ2-2; 9 bases fit TRBD2. Trimming cost V 5 bases and J 0 bases; bases outside gene matches: 4. Per germline, CDR1 SGHVS and CDR2 FQNEAQ. The CDR3 contains 16 residues. CDR3 sequence: CASSQTSGSNTGELFF. CDR3 coding DNA: TGTGCCAGCAGCCAAACTAGCGGGTCGAACACCGGGGAGCTGTTTTTT.

The V and J genes are TRBV11-1 and TRBJ2-3; 9 bases fit TRBD2. With 5 bases clipped from V and 1 base from J, the junction kept 4 bases outside the gene matches. Germline loops: CDR1 SGHAT, CDR2 FQDESV (reference sequence). The CDR3 covers 15 residues. DNA for the CDR3: TGTGCCAGCAGCCCCCTAGCGGGGCGCACAGATACGCAGTATTTT. Encoded protein: CASSPLAGRTDTQYF.

The rearrangement links TRBV29-1 to TRBJ1-2, with 10 bases fitting TRBD1. This CDR3 has 13 residues. The germline gives CDR1 SQVTM, CDR2 ANQGSEA. The V segment lost 3 bases and the J segment 7 bases; nucleotides outside the gene matches: 5. CDR3 in DNA: TGCAGCGTTGAGGGACAGGGGAGATCTGGCTACACCTTC. Its protein is CSVEGQGRSGYTF.

V and J are TRBV30 and TRBJ2-5, with 8 bases matching TRBD2. Germline CDR1 is GTSNPN and CDR2 is SVGIG (reference sequence). Unmatched junction bases numbered 16, after V lost 4 bases and J lost 6 bases. The CDR3 has 16 amino acids. The CDR3 protein is CAWNPEAAGGIQTQYF. In DNA form, the CDR3 reads TGTGCCTGGAATCCGGAGGCCGCGGGGGGCATACAGACCCAGTACTTC.

The V gene is TRBV6-2 or TRBV6-3, the J gene TRBJ2-7; 7 bases are a match to TRBD2. The V segment lost 0 bases and the J segment 7 bases; nucleotides outside the gene matches: 6. CDR3 size: 14 residues. In germline, CDR1 is MNHEY, CDR2 SVGEGT. The CDR3 DNA sequence: TGTGCCAGCAGTTACTCGCTTGCGGGGGTGGAGCAGTACTTC. It yields the protein CASSYSLAGVEQYF.

The chain recombines TRBV19 with TRBJ1-2, with 8 bases aligning to TRBD1. Germline V gives CDR1 LNHDA, CDR2 SQIVND (reference sequence). This CDR3 has 14 residues. V dropped 10 bases and J dropped 0; count of bases not matched to a gene: 7. CDR3 sequence reads: CAITDRDANYGYTF. The DNA for the CDR3 is TGTGCCATTACGGACAGGGATGCTAACTATGGCTACACCTTC.

The chain carries TRBV5-1 and TRBJ1-1; D is possibly TRBD1 (5 bases). V lost 3 bases and J lost 7, with 13 bases in between. The CDR3 spans 13 residues. The germline CDR1 and CDR2 sequences are SGHRS and YFSETQ. CDR3 nucleotide sequence: TGCGCCAGCAGCTCCTCGGGGGTAATTGAAGCTTTCTTT. Residues: CASSSSGVIEAFF.

This clone was recorded a few times. CDR3 sequence: CASSELGARQPQHF. The CDR3 DNA reads TGTGCCAGCAGTGAATTGGGGGCGAGGCAGCCCCAGCATTTT. The V gene is TRBV2, the J gene TRBJ1-5, with D possibly matching TRBD1 (6 bases). Germline values: CDR1 SNHLY, CDR2 FYNNEI. The CDR3 has 14 residues. The ends were cut back, 2 bases at V and 7 bases at J, with 12 bases in the middle.

CDR3 in DNA: TGTGCCATCAAGTTTCGGGGGGACACCGGGGAGCTGTTTTTT. It yields the protein CAIKFRGDTGELFF. The gene calls are TRBV10-3 and TRBJ2-2; 7 bases are a match to TRBD2. CDR1 and CDR2 (germline): ENHRY, SYGVKD. V lost 7 bases and J lost 3; bases outside the gene matches: 5. CDR3 length: 14 amino acids.

The J gene is TRBJ2-7, the V gene TRBV4-1, with D possibly being TRBD1 (5 bases). Trimming took 5 bases from V and 2 from J, leaving 13 bases between them. Looked up from germline, CDR1 is MGHRA and CDR2 is YSYEKL. CDR3 length: 14 residues. The CDR3 sequence is CASSERGEAYEQYF. CDR3 DNA: TGCGCCAGCAGCGAAAGGGGCGAAGCCTACGAGCAGTACTTC.

A single count supports this clone. The chain carries TRBV2 and TRBJ1-1; possibly TRBD1 for D (6 bases). Germline V gene data show CDR1 as SNHLY and CDR2 as FYNNEI. The CDR3 spans 13 residues. V shed 4 bases and J shed 1 base, with 7 bases lying between them. CDR3 DNA sequence: TGTGCCAGCAGTGCGACAGGGAACACTGAAGCTTTCTTT. The encoded protein is CASSATGNTEAFF.

The rearrangement uses TRBV5-6 and TRBJ1-1; 9 nucleotides agree with TRBD1. The CDR3 length is 16 residues. Germline-derived CDR1 and CDR2 are SGHDT and YYEEEE. J was trimmed by 0 bases and V by 4 bases; bases with no gene match: 7. The CDR3 reads CASSPGQGRMNTEAFF. For the CDR3, the DNA is TGTGCCAGCAGCCCAGGACAGGGGAGGATGAACACTGAAGCTTTCTTT.

This chain links TRBV18 with TRBJ2-4; tentative D call: TRBD2 (5 bases). This CDR3 is built from 15 residues. Germline assignment: CDR1 KGHSH and CDR2 LQKENI. V was pared by 3 bases and J by 8 bases, with 17 bases between. Here the CDR3 DNA reads TGTGCCAGCTCACCTGGCCGGATTTACGGGGACATTCAGTACTTC. It yields the protein CASSPGRIYGDIQYF.

V is TRBV27 and J is TRBJ1-6, with 8 bases matching TRBD1. This CDR3 region has 15 residues. Germline-derived CDR1 and CDR2 are MNHEY and SMNVEV (reference sequence). Trimming removed 0 bases from V and 14 bases from J; junction bases left unmatched: 9. This CDR3 reads CASSLSLGRGLALHF. The CDR3 nucleotides read TGTGCCAGCAGTTTATCACTCGGCAGGGGGCTGGCCCTCCACTTT.

The chain has TRBV19 and TRBJ1-6, with D perhaps matching TRBD1 (6 bases). The V and J ends lost 3 bases and 9 bases respectively, with 9 bases between them. The CDR3 is 13 residues long. Per germline, CDR1 LNHDA and CDR2 SQIVND (reference sequence). The DNA of the CDR3 is TGTGCCAGTAGTATGGACAGATTTTCACCCCTCCACTTT. Its protein product is CASSMDRFSPLHF. Together with reference TRBV19 and TRBJ1-6, the CDR3 gives the full variable domain: DGGITQSPKYLFRKEGQNVTLSCEQNLNHDAMYWYRQDPGQGLRLIYYSQIVNDFQKGDIAEGYSVSREKKESFPLTVTSAQKNPTAFYLCASSMDRFSPLHFGNGTRLTVT.

CDR3 nucleotides: TGTGCCTGGAGTGTACAGGTGTCCCAGCCCCAGCATTTT. This translates into CAWSVQVSQPQHF. The V gene is TRBV30, the J gene TRBJ1-5; D is perhaps TRBD1 (5 bases). Looked up from germline, CDR1 is GTSNPN and CDR2 is SVGIG (reference sequence). This CDR3 is built from 13 residues. V gave up 0 bases and J gave up 7 bases, with 10 bases separating them.

The rearrangement uses TRBV25-1 and TRBJ1-6; D may be TRBD1 (6 bases). V was shortened by 7 bases and J by 7 bases, with 17 bases between the two germline ends. This CDR3 has 15 amino acids. From germline, CDR1 is MGHDK and CDR2 SYGVNS. As DNA, the CDR3 is TGTGCCAGCAAAAAACAGGGACCCCTAAATTCACCCCTCCACTTT. The encoded protein is CASKKQGPLNSPLHF. The full variable domain, its missing parts supplied by reference TRBV25-1 and TRBJ1-6, is EADIYQTPRYLVIGTGKKITLECSQTMGHDKMYWYQQDPGMELHLIHYSYGVNSTEKGDLSSESTVSRIRTEHFPLTLESARPSHTSQYLCASKKQGPLNSPLHFGNGTRLTVT.

This chain joins TRBV25-1 and TRBJ1-6; D is unclear. Between the trimmed V and J ends, which lost 6 bases and 7 bases, there was a span of 22 bases. The germline V gene encodes CDR1 MGHDK and CDR2 SYGVNS. CDR3 length: 17 residues. CDR3 sequence (DNA): TGTGCCAGCAGCTCCGCGTGGGCAACCTTAGAGAATTCACCCCTCCACTTT. It yields the protein CASSSAWATLENSPLHF.

The chain uses TRBV6-5 and TRBJ1-3, with D possibly matching TRBD1 (5 bases). Trimming removed 5 bases from V and 1 base from J, with 12 bases in between. CDR3 size: 15 residues. Germline CDR1 and CDR2: MNHEY and SVGAGI. The CDR3 coding sequence is TGTGCCAGCAGTACCCGACAGAAGTCTGGAAACACCATATATTTT. Protein sequence: CASSTRQKSGNTIYF.